The sample holds one count of the clone carrying this TCR beta chain. Its antigen is unknown. This sample was included in a study of cytomegalovirus exposure and HLA in healthy donors. Turning to the study itself: Early release data held tens of millions of unique TCRs from HLA-typed donors. When fewer than 500 donors were genotyped, around 77% of them were found to fall in the Caucasian-associated ancestry cluster.

Primers: 60 Vbeta forward and 13 Jbeta reverse. Some clones are missing from TCRdb's copy, which holds only in-frame ones; the method was immunoSEQ multiplex PCR. The sample has about 150,000 clones; 70% to 90% are singletons. Germline CDR1 is SGHRS and CDR2 is YFSETQ. The CDR3 contains 16 residues. V dropped 4 bases and J dropped 3; count of bases not matched to a gene: 6. Findings and caveats of the study: TCR beta V- and J-gene trimming was later associated with a missense DCLRE1C variant. Rare sequences made up most TCRs, while some public TCRs were found in many donors.

Specimen: PBMCs. The chain joins TRBV5-1 to TRBJ2-2; 10 bases agree with TRBD1. This receptor was taken from a woman younger than 35 in good health and CMV-seronegative. CDR3 bases: TGCGCCAGCAGCCGTGGCGGGACAGGGGACACCGGGGAGCTGTTTTTT. This gives the protein CASSRGGTGDTGELFF.